Presented here are 10 T cell receptor beta chains from one specimen sequenced in a study of shared clonotypes between healthy human individuals. The assay was immunoSEQ multiplex PCR, and TCRdb's table has in-frame clones only and misses some. The data contain 950,000 to 1,100,000 clones, around 82% of them singletons. What was sequenced was memory CD4+ T cells from PBMCs. Subset: CD45RA-negative fraction. These receptors came from a man in his late teens or twenties in good health. Some clones in this sample may be carry-over from other donors' samples.

The CDR3 nucleotides are TGCAGCGTTGACCCCTTTTTGAACACTGAAGCTTTCTTT. Residues: CSVDPFLNTEAFF. The chain recombines TRBV29-1 with TRBJ1-1, with D hard to call. CDR1 and CDR2 (germline): SQVTM, ANQGSEA. Trimming stripped 3 bases from V and 0 bases from J, with 8 bases between. The CDR3 extends over 13 amino acids.

The gene calls are TRBV7-7 and TRBJ2-1; D gene unclear. Germline loops: CDR1 SSHAT, CDR2 FNYEAQ (reference sequence). The CDR3 has 14 residues. V was cut by 5 bases and J by 0 bases, with 8 bases left in between. The CDR3 DNA follows: TGTGCCAGCAGCAAGGGTGTCTCCTACAATGAGCAGTTCTTC. Its translation: CASSKGVSYNEQFF. Full variable domain (rest looked up from reference TRBV7-7 and TRBJ2-1): GAGVSQSPRYKVTKRGQDVTLRCDPISSHATLYWYQQALGQGPEFLTYFNYEAQPDKSGLPSDRFSAERPEGSISTLTIQRTEQRDSAMYRCASSKGVSYNEQFFGPGTRLTVL.

The chain has TRBV18 and TRBJ2-1; the D gene is possibly TRBD2 (5 bases). CDR1 is KGHSH and CDR2 is LQKENI in the germline V gene. Trimming stripped 0 bases from V and 10 bases from J, with 10 bases between. This CDR3 spans 13 amino acids. CDR3 loop: CASSPPGLTEQFF. The CDR3 DNA reads as TGTGCCAGCTCACCACCCGGACTCACGGAGCAGTTCTTC.

The rearrangement joins TRBV6-1 to TRBJ1-2; 10 bases are a match to TRBD1. The CDR3 runs 14 residues. J gave up 2 bases and V 7 bases, and 4 bases lay outside the gene matches. Germline V gives CDR1 MNHNS, CDR2 SASEGT. The CDR3: CASKLGQGNYGYTF. In DNA, the CDR3 is TGTGCCAGCAAGTTGGGACAGGGGAACTATGGCTACACCTTC.

The V call is TRBV5-4, the J call TRBJ2-7, with TRBD1 matching 7 bases. Germline CDR1 and CDR2: SGHNT and YYREEE (reference sequence). The CDR3 consists of 13 residues. V dropped 9 bases and J dropped 1; count of bases not matched to a gene: 7. This chain's CDR3 is CATRTGSSYEQYF. The CDR3 nucleotides are TGTGCCACCCGGACAGGATCGTCCTACGAGCAGTACTTC.

This clone was counted only a few times. This chain uses TRBV18 with TRBJ1-1; 8 bases match TRBD1. Germline V CDR1 and CDR2: KGHSH, LQKENI. CDR3 length: 17 amino acids. V trimming: 0 bases; J trimming: 4 bases; junction bases outside the gene matches: 10. CDR3 protein: CASSPPGQVGRGTEAFF. The CDR3 DNA follows: TGTGCCAGCTCACCACCGGGACAGGTGGGGCGGGGCACTGAAGCTTTCTTT.

The chain combines TRBV7-2 with TRBJ2-7; TRBD2 agrees at 8 bases. From germline, CDR1 is SGHTA and CDR2 FQGNSA. This CDR3 comprises 15 residues. J was trimmed by 5 bases and V by 6 bases; bases with no gene match: 12. CDR3 sequence reads: CASRDKGLAVHEQYF. The CDR3 DNA follows: TGTGCCAGCAGAGATAAAGGACTAGCAGTCCACGAGCAGTACTTC.

This clone occurred a few times. The same CDR3 arises from other DNA sequences in this sample as well. The chain combines TRBV18 with TRBJ2-7; D might be TRBD1 (5 bases). The CDR3 is 13 amino acids. CDR1 and CDR2 from the germline V gene are KGHSH and LQKENI. The V end was cut by 6 bases, the J end by 2 bases, with 11 bases between. The DNA for the CDR3 is TGTGCCAGCTCTCCTGACAGAGCCTACGAGCAGTACTTC. Translation gives CASSPDRAYEQYF.

The CDR3 loop is CATSRDLWASTYEQYF. The CDR3 region has the DNA TGTGCCACCAGCAGAGATTTGTGGGCCAGCACCTACGAGCAGTACTTC. The chain employs TRBV15 and TRBJ2-7; D remains unclear. Germline lookup yields CDR1 LNHNV and CDR2 YYDKDF (reference sequence). V lost 0 bases and J lost 2, with 14 bases in between. The CDR3 has 16 amino acids.

This chain links TRBV19 with TRBJ1-2, with D uncertain. This CDR3 has 13 amino acids. Germline values: CDR1 LNHDA, CDR2 SQIVND (reference sequence). V was cut by 6 bases and J by 4 bases, with 12 bases left in between. The DNA for the CDR3 is TGTGCCAGTAGGAAACACGAACTCTATGGCTACACCTTC. Translating it yields CASRKHELYGYTF.